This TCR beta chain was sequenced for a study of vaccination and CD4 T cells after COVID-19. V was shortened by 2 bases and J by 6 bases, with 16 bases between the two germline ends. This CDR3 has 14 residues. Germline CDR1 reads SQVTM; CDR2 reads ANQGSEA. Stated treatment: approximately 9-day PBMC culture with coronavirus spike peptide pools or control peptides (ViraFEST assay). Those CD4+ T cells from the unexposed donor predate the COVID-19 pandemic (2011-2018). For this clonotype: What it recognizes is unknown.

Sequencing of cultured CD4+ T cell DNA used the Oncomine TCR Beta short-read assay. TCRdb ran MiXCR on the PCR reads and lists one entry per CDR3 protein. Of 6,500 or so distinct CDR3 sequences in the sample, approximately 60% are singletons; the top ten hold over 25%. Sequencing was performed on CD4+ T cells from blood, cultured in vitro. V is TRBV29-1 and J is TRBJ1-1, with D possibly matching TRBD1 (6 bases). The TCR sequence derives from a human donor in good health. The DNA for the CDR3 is TGCAGCGTTGAACGGGGGGGCCCAATGTCTGAAGCTTTCTTT. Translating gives CSVERGGPMSEAFF.